A selection of T cell receptor beta chains follows, all from one sample in a study of cytomegalovirus exposure and HLA in healthy donors. Assay used: immunoSEQ multiplex PCR; TCRdb lists only in-frame clones, some missing. Among about 190,000 clones listed, about four fifths were seen once. The sample consisted of PBMCs. These receptors were taken from a woman between 18 and 29 years old in good health and CMV-seropositive. Each CDR3 is given with its conserved first and last residue. Each record gives: clone size, D gene, V gene, J gene, CDR3 protein, CDR3 DNA. The D gene is left open where the match is weak. Not all rows give a size; the values are once, few, many and, for expanded clones, a class.

NA	TRBD1	TRBV28	TRBJ2-1	CASSPVIQGAGEQFF	TGTGCCAGCAGTCCGGTGATACAGGGGGCCGGTGAGCAGTTCTTC
once	TRBD1	TRBV5-1	TRBJ1-2	CASSPADRDYYGYTF	TGCGCCAGCAGCCCTGCGGACAGGGACTACTATGGCTACACCTTC
NA	TRBD1	TRBV6-6	TRBJ2-1	CASSWRAGTGGRKQFF	TGTGCCAGCAGTTGGAGGGCCGGGACAGGGGGACGTAAGCAGTTCTTC
few	NA	TRBV11-2	TRBJ1-2	CASSLGAKSYGYTF	TGTGCCAGCAGCTTAGGGGCAAAAAGTTATGGCTACACCTTC
NA	NA	TRBV11-3	TRBJ2-1	CASSLGGGNEQFF	TGTGCCAGCAGCTTAGGAGGGGGCAATGAGCAGTTCTTC
NA	NA	TRBV7-8	TRBJ2-1	CASSFVLAWEQFF	TGTGCCAGCAGCTTTGTTCTCGCGTGGGAGCAGTTCTTC
NA	NA	TRBV29-1	TRBJ2-3	CSVRYTLAGSTDTQYF	TGCAGCGTTCGATACACCCTAGCAGGTAGCACAGATACGCAGTATTTT
NA	NA	TRBV27	TRBJ1-2	CASGEGVLEGYTF	TGTGCCAGCGGGGAGGGGGTTCTGGAAGGCTACACCTTC
few	NA	TRBV7-9	TRBJ1-6	CASSLAMEGPGTLHF	TGTGCCAGCAGCTTAGCGATGGAGGGCCCTGGGACCCTCCACTTT
NA	NA	TRBV7-2	TRBJ1-2	CASSGLGGPGYTF	TGTGCCAGCAGCGGCCTTGGAGGGCCTGGCTACACCTTC
NA	TRBD2	TRBV5-1	TRBJ2-3	CASSLAGGTDTQYF	TGCGCCAGCAGCTTAGCGGGGGGCACAGATACGCAGTATTTT
NA	NA	TRBV18	TRBJ2-1	CASSPTGLEQFF	TGTGCCAGCTCACCAACTGGACTGGAGCAGTTCTTC
NA	NA	TRBV4-2	TRBJ2-2	CASRQGGNTGELFF	TGTGCCAGCAGGCAGGGGGGGAACACCGGGGAGCTGTTTTTT
NA	NA	TRBV6-4	TRBJ2-6	CASSDSAGGANVLTF	TGTGCCAGCAGTGACTCAGCGGGTGGGGCCAACGTCCTGACTTTC
once	NA	TRBV7-9	TRBJ2-7	CASSLASGVYEQYF	TGTGCCAGCAGCTTAGCGTCAGGCGTTTACGAGCAGTACTTC
NA	NA	TRBV6-1	TRBJ2-7	CASGRQVTDYEQYF	TGTGCCAGCGGGAGACAGGTAACCGACTACGAGCAGTACTTC
NA	NA	TRBV6-1	TRBJ1-1	CASLVSIGNTEAFF	TGTGCCAGCCTAGTATCGATCGGGAACACTGAAGCTTTCTTT
NA	NA	TRBV9	TRBJ2-5	CASSVGPGGGFQETQYF	TGTGCCAGCAGCGTGGGACCTGGGGGGGGCTTCCAAGAGACCCAGTACTTC
few	NA	TRBV2	TRBJ2-2	CAGSRGADTGELFF	TGTGCCGGGTCCAGGGGCGCGGACACCGGGGAGCTGTTTTTT
NA	NA	TRBV7-8	TRBJ2-3	CASSLVAREQYF	TGTGCCAGCAGCTTAGTGGCCAGGGAGCAGTATTTT
NA	TRBD2	TRBV7-2	TRBJ2-7	CASSFQRGVSYEQYF	TGTGCCAGCAGCTTCCAGCGGGGGGTTTCCTACGAGCAGTACTTC
NA	TRBD1	TRBV19	TRBJ1-4	CASSESDRGNEKLFF	TGTGCCAGTAGTGAGTCGGACAGGGGTAATGAAAAACTGTTTTTT
once	NA	TRBV4-1	TRBJ2-5	CASSQTGQVGETQYF	TGCGCCAGCAGCCAAACAGGGCAGGTTGGAGAGACCCAGTACTTC
NA	NA	TRBV5-1	TRBJ1-1	CASRDIGQTNTEAFF	TGCGCCAGCAGGGACATAGGACAGACGAACACTGAAGCTTTCTTT
NA	NA	TRBV19	TRBJ1-3	CASSRQNEGNTIYF	TGTGCCAGTAGTCGACAAAACGAAGGAAACACCATATATTTT
NA	NA	TRBV5-5	TRBJ2-7	CASSNKTYEQYF	TGTGCCAGCAGCAACAAGACCTACGAGCAGTACTTC
once	TRBD1	TRBV2	TRBJ1-3	CASRLGQVGNTIYF	TGTGCCAGCAGGCTGGGACAGGTCGGAAACACCATATATTTT
NA	TRBD2	TRBV7-6	TRBJ2-1	CASRDTSGGSDEQFF	TGTGCCAGCAGGGACACTAGCGGGGGCAGTGATGAGCAGTTCTTC
NA	NA	TRBV2	TRBJ2-4	CASILKGENIQYF	TGTGCCAGCATTCTAAAGGGGGAAAACATTCAGTACTTC
few	NA	TRBV21-1	TRBJ1-5	CAKPRNQPQHF	TGTGCCAAGCCGAGAAATCAGCCCCAGCATTTT
NA	TRBD1	TRBV7-9	TRBJ2-7	CASSLGDRSYEQYF	TGTGCCAGCAGCTTAGGGGACAGATCCTACGAGCAGTACTTC
NA	NA	TRBV15	TRBJ2-1	CATSPGGSSYNEQFF	TGTGCCACCAGCCCCGGGGGTAGCTCCTACAATGAGCAGTTCTTC
many	TRBD1	TRBV27	TRBJ1-6	CASGSDRGNSPLHF	TGTGCCAGCGGCTCCGACAGGGGGAATTCACCCCTCCACTTT
NA	NA	TRBV18	TRBJ2-7	CASSPVGDSYEQYF	TGTGCCAGCTCACCTGTCGGGGACTCCTACGAGCAGTACTTC
many	TRBD1	TRBV10-1	TRBJ1-5	CASSHRGRQPQHF	TGCGCCAGCAGTCACAGGGGCAGACAGCCCCAGCATTTT
once	NA	TRBV11-2	TRBJ2-5	CASSLGLMGTQYF	TGTGCCAGCAGCCTCGGACTCATGGGGACCCAGTACTTC
once	NA	TRBV6-1	TRBJ1-6	CASSDVPGGLDSPLHF	TGTGCCAGCAGTGATGTTCCAGGAGGGTTGGATTCACCCCTCCACTTT
NA	NA	TRBV19	TRBJ2-5	CASSVGSQETQYF	TGTGCCAGTAGTGTAGGGAGTCAAGAGACCCAGTACTTC
NA	TRBD1	TRBV25-1	TRBJ1-1	CASSAQGAGWATEAFF	TGTGCCAGCAGTGCACAGGGGGCCGGATGGGCCACTGAAGCTTTCTTT
NA	NA	TRBV7-8	TRBJ1-1	CASSLGANTEAFF	TGTGCCAGCAGCTTAGGGGCGAACACTGAAGCTTTCTTT
NA	TRBD1	TRBV6-1	TRBJ2-3	CASTSGQGVTDTQYF	TGTGCCAGCACCTCGGGACAGGGAGTCACAGATACGCAGTATTTT
NA	NA	TRBV27	TRBJ2-3	CASSLSIGLAITDTQYF	TGTGCCAGCAGTTTATCGATCGGACTCGCTATCACAGATACGCAGTATTTT
NA	NA	TRBV4-3	TRBJ1-5	CASSQDLPGKVGNQPQHF	TGCGCCAGCAGCCAAGACTTACCGGGGAAGGTCGGCAATCAGCCCCAGCATTTT
NA	NA	TRBV5-1	TRBJ2-1	CASSLWSRFNYNEQFF	TGCGCCAGCAGCTTGTGGTCTAGATTTAACTACAATGAGCAGTTCTTC
NA	NA	TRBV5-1	TRBJ1-4	CASSLGPQGRTNEKLFF	TGCGCCAGCAGCTTGGGTCCCCAGGGAAGGACTAATGAAAAACTGTTTTTT
NA	NA	TRBV27	TRBJ2-2	CASSLAGGAPTGELFF	TGTGCCAGCAGTTTGGCCGGGGGAGCTCCCACCGGGGAGCTGTTTTTT
few	NA	TRBV18	TRBJ1-5	CASFSDVGEPQHF	TGTGCCAGCTTCTCAGATGTGGGCGAGCCCCAGCATTTT
few	NA	TRBV5-6	TRBJ1-2	CASSWEQEGYTF	TGTGCCAGCAGCTGGGAACAGGAGGGCTACACCTTC
NA	TRBD1	TRBV4-1	TRBJ2-5	CASSPGTGKETQYF	TGCGCCAGCAGCCCCGGGACAGGGAAAGAGACCCAGTACTTC
once	NA	TRBV9	TRBJ2-3	CASSRSTDTQYF	TGTGCCAGCAGCCGGAGCACAGATACGCAGTATTTT